What follows are 26 T cell receptor beta chains derived from one specimen sequenced in a study of blood T cell repertoires in COVID-19. Some clones are missing from TCRdb's copy, which holds only in-frame ones; the method was immunoSEQ multiplex PCR. The table records 150,000 or so clones, less than 85% of them present only once. The source material was PBMCs or T cells enriched from blood (not recorded which). The receptors shown here come from a woman in her 50s who had recovered from COVID-19.

The chain couples TRBV6-2 or TRBV6-3 to TRBJ2-4; D is unresolved. This CDR3 spans 15 amino acids. Germline V gene data show CDR1 as MNHEY and CDR2 as SVGEGT. Trimming stripped 2 bases from V and 3 bases from J, with 11 bases between. As DNA, the CDR3 is TGTGCCAGCAGTTACCGTTCAGGCAGCAAAAACATTCAGTACTTC. This translates into CASSYRSGSKNIQYF.

V gene TRBV27 combines with J gene TRBJ1-4; 9 bases map to TRBD1. Germline loops: CDR1 MNHEY, CDR2 SMNVEV (reference sequence). This CDR3 has 16 residues. J gave up 0 bases and V 3 bases, and 2 bases lay outside the gene matches. In DNA, the CDR3 is TGTGCCAGCAGTTTTGGGACAGGGACAACTAATGAAAAACTGTTTTTT. It yields the protein CASSFGTGTTNEKLFF.

This clone was detected only a few times. The rearrangement links TRBV6-2 or TRBV6-3 to TRBJ2-2; TRBD2 matches 9 bases. The V segment lost 7 bases and the J segment 4 bases; nucleotides outside the gene matches: 10. From germline, CDR1 is MNHEY and CDR2 SVGEGT. The CDR3 length is 16 residues. The CDR3 DNA reads as TGTGCCAGCACCCCGAAGGCTAGCGGGGTCACCGGGGAGCTGTTTTTT. The encoded protein is CASTPKASGVTGELFF.

The rearrangement uses TRBV10-3 and TRBJ2-1, with D unresolved. The germline CDR1 and CDR2 sequences are ENHRY and SYGVKD. This CDR3 is 15 amino acids long. V was cut by 0 bases and J by 0 bases, with 6 bases left in between. CDR3 sequence (DNA): TGTGCCATCAGTGAGTCACCTAACTCCTACAATGAGCAGTTCTTC. It yields the protein CAISESPNSYNEQFF.

V and J are TRBV7-2 and TRBJ1-4; the D is unclear. The germline V gene has CDR1 SGHTA and CDR2 FQGNSA. Trimming cost V 2 bases and J 5 bases, with 9 bases left between them. There are 14 residues in the CDR3. The CDR3 sequence: CASSLYGGNEKLFF. As DNA, the CDR3 is TGTGCCAGCAGCTTATACGGAGGGAATGAAAAACTGTTTTTT. Combining the CDR3 with reference TRBV7-2 and TRBJ1-4 gives the whole variable domain GAGVSQSPSNKVTEKGKDVELRCDPISGHTALYWYRQSLGQGLEFLIYFQGNSAPDKSGLPSDRFSAERTGGSVSTLTIQRTQQEDSAVYLCASSLYGGNEKLFFGSGTQLSVL.

The chain recombines TRBV9 with TRBJ1-1; the match to TRBD1 covers 7 bases. Trimming removed 4 bases from V and 5 bases from J; junction bases left unmatched: 8. Germline V gives CDR1 SGDLS, CDR2 YYNGEE. The CDR3 is 14 residues long. In DNA form, the CDR3 reads TGTGCCAGCAGCCCTCGACAGGGCGGAACTGAAGCTTTCTTT. This gives the protein CASSPRQGGTEAFF.

CDR3 bases: TGCGCCAGCAGCCAAGATGGGACAGGGAGCACAGATACGCAGTATTTT. This translates into CASSQDGTGSTDTQYF. J is TRBJ2-3 and V is TRBV4-3; TRBD1 matches at 9 bases. Trimming cost V 0 bases and J 0 bases; bases outside gene matches: 1. Germline-derived CDR1 and CDR2 are LGHNA and YSLEER. This CDR3 has 16 residues.

The rearrangement joins TRBV11-2 to TRBJ1-1; D not resolved. There are 13 residues in the CDR3. The V gene's germline CDR1 is SGHAT and CDR2 FQNNGV. Trimming left V 6 bases short and J 0 bases short, with 8 bases between. The CDR3 here is CASSFGLNTEAFF. CDR3 bases: TGTGCCAGCAGTTTCGGGTTGAACACTGAAGCTTTCTTT.

The chain is built from TRBV29-1 and TRBJ1-2; 8 nucleotides agree with TRBD1. The CDR3 is 13 residues long. CDR1 is SQVTM and CDR2 is ANQGSEA in the germline V gene. Trimming took 4 bases from V and 3 from J; bases not matched to a gene: 4. Written as DNA, the CDR3 is TGCAGCGTTGCCACGACAGGGGACTATGGCTACACCTTC. Protein: CSVATTGDYGYTF.

V is TRBV4-1 and J is TRBJ1-2, with 7 bases identical to TRBD1. The CDR3 loop spans 15 amino acids. The J segment lost 2 bases and the V segment lost 1 base, leaving 4 bases of the junction unmatched. Germline V gene sequence: CDR1 MGHRA, CDR2 YSYEKL. The CDR3 coding sequence is TGCGCCAGCAGCCAAGGAGGGACAGTAAACTATGGCTACACCTTC. Translating gives CASSQGGTVNYGYTF.

The chain recombines TRBV6-5 with TRBJ1-2; 11 nucleotides agree with TRBD1. The V and J ends lost 6 bases and 5 bases, in that order; junction bases with no gene match: 5. The length of the CDR3 is 14 residues. The germline CDR1 and CDR2 sequences are MNHEY and SVGAGI. CDR3 bases: TGTGCCAGCAGAGGGACAGGGGGTCGGTATGGCTACACCTTC. Its protein product is CASRGTGGRYGYTF.

The gene calls are TRBV30 and TRBJ1-1, with TRBD1 as a possible D gene (6 bases). Trimming pared 4 bases from V and 6 bases from J, leaving 15 bases between. This CDR3 has 13 amino acids. Germline CDR1 reads GTSNPN; CDR2 reads SVGIG (reference sequence). The CDR3 sequence is CAWNQGTGSEAFF. CDR3 coding DNA: TGTGCCTGGAATCAGGGCACAGGGTCTGAAGCTTTCTTT.

The chain carries TRBV13 and TRBJ2-2, with 10 bases matching TRBD2. The junction had 3 bases not matched to a gene; V was cut back by 0 bases and J by 5 bases. This CDR3 region has 16 residues. CDR1 and CDR2 (germline): PRHDT, FYEKMQ (reference sequence). The CDR3 coding sequence is TGTGCCAGCAGCTTAGGTCTAGCGGGAGTTACCGGGGAGCTGTTTTTT. Protein product: CASSLGLAGVTGELFF.

V and J are TRBV7-3 and TRBJ1-2, with TRBD1 identical over 11 bases. From germline, CDR1 is SGHTA and CDR2 FQGTGA. This CDR3 has 16 residues. V shed 0 bases, J shed 4 bases, and the junction held 4 bases outside the gene matches. CDR3 amino acids: CASSLTSGQGAYGYTF. CDR3 DNA sequence: TGTGCCAGCAGCTTAACTTCTGGACAGGGGGCCTATGGCTACACCTTC.

This clone was seen only a few times. The V gene is TRBV9, the J gene TRBJ1-1, with no clear D. Germline CDR1 reads SGDLS; CDR2 reads YYNGEE. The CDR3 loop spans 14 amino acids. The V and J ends lost 2 bases and 3 bases respectively, with 11 bases between them. CDR3 bases: TGTGCCAGCAGCGTGAGATGGGAGGACACTGAAGCTTTCTTT. Its protein is CASSVRWEDTEAFF.

The chain employs TRBV19 and TRBJ2-4; the D gene is possibly TRBD2 (5 bases). V was cut by 5 bases and J by 0 bases, with 17 bases left in between. Germline CDR1 and CDR2: LNHDA and SQIVND (reference sequence). This CDR3 region has 17 residues. The CDR3 DNA follows: TGTGCCAGTAGTCCCCCGGACGGACTGTTAGCCAAAAACATTCAGTACTTC. This encodes CASSPPDGLLAKNIQYF.

The gene calls are TRBV27 and TRBJ2-5, with 8 nucleotides matching TRBD1. V lost 2 bases, J lost 1 base, and 9 bases stayed unmatched. The CDR3 loop spans 17 amino acids. Germline CDR1 MNHEY, CDR2 SMNVEV (reference sequence). CDR3 sequence: CASSLSSWDRTQETQYF. CDR3 coding DNA: TGTGCCAGCAGTTTAAGTTCTTGGGACAGGACCCAAGAGACCCAGTACTTC.

Concerning this clone: One end of the junction is discordant with germline, which a read error may explain. The chain is built from TRBV7-9 and TRBJ2-5; the D is unclear. The germline V gene encodes CDR1 SEHNR and CDR2 FQNEAQ (reference sequence). The CDR3 length is 9 residues. The CDR3 nucleotides are TGTGCCAGCAGCTTAGACAGCCACTTC. Translation gives CASSLDSHF.

The chain has TRBV5-1 and TRBJ1-1; D might be TRBD1 (6 bases). The V and J ends lost 0 bases and 4 bases respectively, with 19 bases between them. The V gene's germline CDR1 is SGHRS and CDR2 YFSETQ. The CDR3 has 17 residues. CDR3 sequence reads: CASSLAVGALEVTEAFF. The CDR3 DNA reads TGCGCCAGCAGCTTGGCGGTGGGGGCATTGGAGGTCACTGAAGCTTTCTTT.

This clone appeared a single time. This sequence joins TRBV29-1 and TRBJ2-1; 12 bases agree with TRBD2. Germline V gene data show CDR1 as SQVTM and CDR2 as ANQGSEA. The CDR3 has 16 amino acids. The V gene end was trimmed by 4 bases and the J gene end by 8 bases; junction bases not matched to a gene: 12. CDR3 region: CSVGELAGGRFHEQFF. The CDR3 DNA follows: TGCAGCGTTGGTGAACTAGCGGGAGGAAGGTTCCATGAGCAGTTCTTC.

The chain is built from TRBV10-2 and TRBJ1-1; a weak D match, TRBD1 (6 bases). In germline, CDR1 is WSHSY, CDR2 SAAADI. The germline V and J ends were trimmed by 5 bases and 1 base, with 14 bases remaining between them. The CDR3 loop spans 15 amino acids. The DNA for the CDR3 is TGCGCCAGCAGTAGTCGCCGGGGACAGAACACTGAAGCTTTCTTT. Its protein is CASSSRRGQNTEAFF.

In its sample, this clone was seen once. The chain couples TRBV27 to TRBJ2-2; 9 bases map to TRBD2. J was trimmed by 4 bases and V by 4 bases; bases with no gene match: 7. The CDR3 contains 16 residues. Germline CDR1 reads MNHEY; CDR2 reads SMNVEV (reference sequence). The chain's CDR3 is CASSSPAGGGTGELFF. The CDR3, as DNA: TGTGCCAGCAGTTCCCCAGCGGGAGGAGGCACCGGGGAGCTGTTTTTT.

This chain links TRBV24-1 with TRBJ2-2; D possibly corresponds to TRBD1 (5 bases). Germline V CDR1 and CDR2: KGHDR, SFDVKD. Trimming took off 4 bases at V and 7 bases at J, with 12 bases between the two ends. This CDR3 spans 14 amino acids. The CDR3 sequence: CATSDPARVGELFF. The CDR3 DNA reads TGTGCCACCAGTGACCCAGCCAGGGTCGGGGAGCTGTTTTTT.

V usage is TRBV9 and J usage is TRBJ1-2; weak D call: TRBD1 (6 bases). Germline CDR1 reads SGDLS; CDR2 reads YYNGEE. The ends were cut back, 3 bases at V and 4 bases at J, with 16 bases in the middle. This CDR3 is 15 amino acids long. DNA for the CDR3: TGTGCCAGCAGCGAACGGGCAGGGGAAACCTATGGCTACACCTTC. Translated: CASSERAGETYGYTF.

This chain joins TRBV11-2 and TRBJ1-2; D gene unclear. CDR3 length: 14 amino acids. Deletions cut 3 bases from V and 9 bases from J, with 17 bases between. CDR1 is SGHAT and CDR2 is FQNNGV in the germline V gene. The CDR3 is CASSFALLTMSYTF. The CDR3 nucleotides are TGTGCCAGCAGCTTTGCGTTACTAACTATGAGCTACACCTTC.

The V and J genes are TRBV30 and TRBJ1-4, with D maybe TRBD1 (5 bases). The CDR3 extends over 17 amino acids. Per germline, CDR1 GTSNPN and CDR2 SVGIG (reference sequence). V gave up 2 bases and J gave up 8 bases, with 24 bases separating them. The CDR3 here is CAWSPSGTSLVGEKLFF. CDR3 nucleotides: TGTGCCTGGAGTCCGTCCGGGACTTCGTTGGTAGGGGAAAAACTGTTTTTT.